This is a list of T cell receptor beta chains from one sample in a study of blood T cell repertoires in COVID-19. The repertoire was sequenced with immunoSEQ multiplex PCR; TCRdb's copy has only in-frame clones and lacks some. The sample includes some 300,000 clones, about nine tenths seen only once; the top ten take about 2%. The sequencing input was peripheral blood. These receptors all come from a man in his late teens or twenties with active or convalescent COVID-19. Each CDR3 is given with its conserved first and last residue. The D gene is left open where the match is weak. The size of a clone is reported for some rows only, either as once, few or many, or as a class for expanded clones.

V,J,size,length,D,CDR3,DNA
TRBV28,TRBJ1-5,NA,13,NA,CASKRGGNQPQHF,TGTGCCAGCAAAAGGGGTGGCAATCAGCCCCAGCATTTT
TRBV4-3,TRBJ2-1,NA,14,NA,CASSQDGGSYEQFF,TGCGCCAGCAGCCAAGACGGCGGATCCTATGAGCAGTTCTTC
TRBV5-4,TRBJ2-7,NA,16,NA,CASSPAGASGSYEQYF,TGTGCCAGCAGCCCGGCGGGGGCTAGCGGCTCCTACGAGCAGTACTTC
TRBV5-1,TRBJ2-7,NA,12,TRBD1,CASTGQGYEQYF,TGCGCCAGCACGGGACAGGGCTACGAGCAGTACTTC
TRBV9,TRBJ2-1,NA,16,NA,CASSVRGGSGNNEQFF,TGTGCCAGCAGCGTAAGGGGGGGTAGCGGTAACAATGAGCAGTTCTTC
TRBV24-1,TRBJ1-5,NA,14,TRBD1,CATSEGQGRQPQHF,TGTGCCACCAGTGAGGGACAGGGAAGACAGCCCCAGCATTTT
TRBV7-9,TRBJ2-7,once,14,NA,CASSLAGLTYEQYF,TGTGCCAGCAGCTTAGCGGGGCTCACCTACGAGCAGTACTTC
TRBV5-6,TRBJ1-6,NA,14,TRBD1,CASRDRGYNSPLHF,TGTGCCAGCAGAGACAGGGGATATAATTCACCCCTCCACTTT
TRBV19,TRBJ1-1,NA,15,NA,CASNPRRATGTEAFF,TGTGCCAGTAACCCCCGGAGGGCTACGGGCACTGAAGCTTTCTTT
TRBV9,TRBJ2-5,NA,16,TRBD1,CASSPRQGRPAETQYF,TGTGCCAGCAGCCCGCGACAGGGGAGGCCGGCGGAGACCCAGTACTTC
TRBV21-1,TRBJ2-1,NA,24,NA,CASSKFDSLRTSGSEGWSYNEQFF,TGTGCCAGCAGCAAATTCGACTCGCTACGGACTAGCGGGAGTGAGGGATGGTCCTACAATGAGCAGTTCTTC
TRBV7-9,TRBJ2-5,few,15,NA,CASSLGSVRGETQYF,TGTGCCAGCAGCTTGGGCTCAGTTAGGGGGGAGACCCAGTACTTC
TRBV12-3/TRBV12-4,TRBJ2-5,once,13,NA,CASSKNGAETQYF,TGTGCCAGCAGCAAGAATGGGGCAGAGACCCAGTACTTC
TRBV2,TRBJ2-7,NA,13,NA,CASTGPLSYEQYF,TGTGCCAGCACAGGGCCCCTCTCCTACGAGCAGTACTTC
TRBV7-9,TRBJ1-3,NA,13,NA,CASEGSTGNTIYF,TGTGCCAGTGAGGGCAGTACTGGAAACACCATATATTTT
TRBV28,TRBJ2-7,NA,12,NA,CASSILSYEQYF,TGTGCCAGCAGTATCCTATCCTACGAGCAGTACTTC
TRBV6-5,TRBJ2-2,NA,15,TRBD2,CASRPLAGSTGELFF,TGTGCCAGCAGACCACTAGCGGGAAGCACCGGGGAGCTGTTTTTT
TRBV11-2,TRBJ1-3,NA,16,NA,CASSAAGGFSVNTIYF,TGTGCCAGCAGCGCCGCGGGCGGATTCTCGGTAAACACCATATATTTT
TRBV7-2,TRBJ1-2,NA,18,TRBD1,CASSFPTGGDTTNYGYTF,TGTGCCAGCAGCTTCCCTACAGGGGGAGATACCACTAACTATGGCTACACCTTC
TRBV6-5,TRBJ1-2,NA,13,NA,CASSYTRDSGYTF,TGTGCCAGCAGTTACACCAGGGACTCGGGCTACACCTTC
TRBV6-1,TRBJ2-7,NA,14,NA,CASSDLIAGTWQYF,TGTGCCAGCAGTGACCTTATCGCCGGGACATGGCAGTACTTC
TRBV20-1,TRBJ1-4,few,11,NA,CSARDVVKLFF,TGCAGTGCTAGAGATGTCGTAAAACTGTTTTTT
TRBV5-1,TRBJ2-4,NA,14,NA,CASSLTGPGNIQYF,TGCGCCAGCAGCTTAACCGGTCCCGGAAACATTCAGTACTTC
TRBV27,TRBJ2-1,NA,14,TRBD2,CASHVAGVGNEQFF,TGTGCCAGCCACGTAGCGGGAGTTGGGAATGAGCAGTTCTTC
TRBV7-9,TRBJ2-1,NA,15,TRBD2,CASSRISGSYNEQFF,TGTGCCAGCAGCCGGATTAGCGGGAGCTACAATGAGCAGTTCTTC
TRBV5-4,TRBJ2-2,NA,14,TRBD1,CASSRDRNTGELFF,TGTGCCAGCAGCAGGGACAGGAACACCGGGGAGCTGTTTTTT
TRBV7-9,TRBJ1-6,NA,12,NA,CASSSGPSPLHF,TGTGCCAGCAGCTCCGGTCCCTCACCCCTCCACTTT
TRBV5-6,TRBJ2-1,NA,14,TRBD2,CASSFGTSSNEQFF,TGTGCCAGCAGCTTCGGGACTAGCTCCAATGAGCAGTTCTTC
TRBV5-8,TRBJ1-5,NA,15,NA,CASSFIEVSNQPQHF,TGTGCCAGCAGCTTTATTGAGGTTAGCAATCAGCCCCAGCATTTT
TRBV5-6,TRBJ1-4,NA,17,NA,CASSSTLGLGGSEKLFF,TGTGCCAGCAGCTCGACCCTGGGGTTAGGTGGGAGTGAAAAACTGTTTTTT
TRBV27,TRBJ1-2,NA,13,NA,CASSLKGDLGYTF,TGTGCCAGCAGTTTAAAGGGGGATCTTGGCTACACCTTC
TRBV28,TRBJ1-6,NA,17,NA,CASAPGDTRAYNSPLHF,TGTGCCAGCGCACCGGGCGACACCAGGGCCTATAATTCACCCCTCCACTTT
TRBV7-3,TRBJ2-1,NA,16,NA,CASSLTRKDRLNEQFF,TGTGCCAGCAGCTTAACGAGGAAAGACCGTCTCAATGAGCAGTTCTTC
TRBV5-4,TRBJ2-1,NA,18,NA,CASSYSPGGLLVVHEQFF,TGTGCCAGCAGCTATTCCCCCGGGGGACTCTTGGTTGTCCATGAGCAGTTCTTC
TRBV6-6,TRBJ1-3,NA,15,NA,CASSYAGDSGNTIYF,TGTGCCAGCAGTTACGCGGGGGACTCTGGAAACACCATATATTTT
TRBV9,TRBJ2-3,NA,14,TRBD2,CASSVTAAGGTQYF,TGTGCCAGCAGCGTAACAGCGGCGGGGGGTACGCAGTATTTT
TRBV2,TRBJ1-1,NA,15,NA,CASSEWGLANTEAFF,TGTGCCAGCAGTGAGTGGGGGCTGGCGAACACTGAAGCTTTCTTT
TRBV7-6,TRBJ2-1,NA,15,TRBD1,CASSPRQGSYNEQFF,TGTGCCAGCAGCCCAAGACAGGGATCCTACAATGAGCAGTTCTTC
TRBV11-2,TRBJ2-1,NA,16,TRBD2,CASSLDMAGGRGEQFF,TGTGCCAGCAGCTTAGATATGGCGGGGGGTCGAGGGGAGCAGTTCTTC
TRBV19,TRBJ1-6,NA,15,NA,CASRTTGISNSPLHF,TGTGCCAGTAGGACCACAGGGATTTCTAATTCACCCCTCCACTTT
TRBV28,TRBJ1-6,once,14,TRBD1,CASSPTGTGSPLHF,TGTGCCAGCAGTCCCACAGGGACAGGTTCACCCCTCCACTTT
TRBV6-1,TRBJ1-3,NA,19,NA,CASSEVEFMGRSSGNTIYF,TGTGCCAGCAGTGAAGTTGAGTTTATGGGGAGGAGCTCTGGAAACACCATATATTTT
TRBV11-2,TRBJ2-1,few,12,NA,CASSLVPGEQFF,TGTGCCAGCAGCTTAGTACCAGGGGAGCAGTTCTTC
TRBV5-1,TRBJ1-1,NA,14,NA,CASSLAQGNTEAFF,TGCGCCAGCAGCTTGGCACAGGGGAACACTGAAGCTTTCTTT
TRBV6-5,TRBJ2-7,NA,16,NA,CASSYSGKAGTYEQYF,TGTGCCAGCAGTTACTCGGGCAAGGCTGGAACCTACGAGCAGTACTTC
TRBV27,TRBJ2-5,NA,15,NA,CASSLDHRGGETQYF,TGTGCCAGCAGTTTAGACCACAGGGGAGGAGAGACCCAGTACTTC
TRBV18,TRBJ2-3,NA,15,TRBD1,CASSPGQGSTDTQYF,TGTGCCAGCTCACCCGGACAGGGAAGCACAGATACGCAGTATTTT
TRBV27,TRBJ1-4,NA,18,TRBD1,CASSPLTGGAESKEKLFF,TGTGCCAGCAGTCCGCTGACAGGGGGCGCTGAGTCTAAAGAAAAACTGTTTTTT
TRBV27,TRBJ1-1,NA,15,TRBD1,CASSPRDRVNTEAFF,TGTGCCAGCAGTCCCCGGGACAGGGTGAACACTGAAGCTTTCTTT
TRBV12-3/TRBV12-4,TRBJ2-1,NA,12,TRBD2,CASSPRLAAQFF,TGTGCCAGCAGTCCGCGACTAGCGGCGCAGTTCTTC
TRBV13,TRBJ2-1,NA,13,NA,CASSPSLPEEQFF,TGTGCCAGCAGCCCATCCCTACCTGAGGAGCAGTTCTTC
TRBV15,TRBJ1-3,NA,15,TRBD1,CATSRDSLSGNTIYF,TGTGCCACCAGCCGGGACAGCCTCTCTGGAAACACCATATATTTT